This T cell receptor beta chain is drawn from a study of T cells in Graves' hyperthyroidism and ophthalmopathy. Study-wide findings and caveats: Ophthalmopathy and stable hyperthyroidism were told apart by a 13 V-J model. Among thyroid clonotypes expanded above 0.001, most also appeared in blood. The model predicted ophthalmopathy a median around seven months before onset.

In regard to this clonotype: Its specificity is unknown.

This CDR3 has 14 residues. V lost 5 bases and J lost 8, with 18 bases in between. The germline CDR1 and CDR2 sequences are MNHNS and SASEGT. Amplified regions were TCR beta CDR3 sequences from RNA transcripts. TCR CDR3 underwent first-round RT-PCR with the HTBI primer set. Each CDR3 protein gets one entry after TCRdb re-called the multiplex PCR reads with MiXCR. Of 650,000 to 800,000 distinct CDR3 sequences in the sample, 45% were seen once. V and J are TRBV6-1 and TRBJ1-2; D unclear. Sequenced material: peripheral blood or thyroid tissue (not recorded which). This TCR was sampled from an adult man with Graves' disease, either hyperthyroidism or ophthalmopathy (not recorded which). The CDR3 loop is CASSSPAGPLGYTF. In nucleotides, the CDR3 is TGTGCCAGCAGTTCCCCGGCAGGTCCCTTGGGCTACACCTTC.